Detailed here is one T cell receptor beta chain. The V and J ends lost 6 bases and 6 bases respectively, with 16 bases between them. Per germline, CDR1 WNHNN and CDR2 SYGVQD (reference sequence). The CDR3 contains 14 residues. This entry belongs to a study of blood T cell repertoires in COVID-19. Study at large: The study drew acute and convalescent COVID-19 samples from the United States, Italy and Spain.

Patients at the Seattle site were enrolled during active infection and followed longitudinally. Original handling: The assay estimated nucleated cells by amplifying reference gene primers. Produced via immunoSEQ multiplex PCR; TCRdb's table is partial and in-frame only. V and J calls and clone size are as listed in that table; D and trimming were resolved from the DNA. This table has around 260,000 clones, about 85% appearing once. The source material was peripheral blood. This sequence was found in a human donor with COVID-19, enrolled during active disease. The donor label of this sample is uncertain. The chain joins TRBV10-1 to TRBJ2-3, with a weak D call TRBD1 (5 bases). The CDR3 region is CASRPTTDSDTQYF. DNA for the CDR3: TGCGCCAGCAGGCCGACGACAGACAGTGATACGCAGTATTTT.